This TCR beta chain appears in the sequencing data of a study of T cells in Graves' hyperthyroidism and ophthalmopathy. This CDR3 is built from 13 residues. From germline, CDR1 is SEHNR and CDR2 FQNEAQ (reference sequence). Deletions cut 1 base from V and 0 bases from J, with 3 bases between. At least ten counts were recorded for this clonotype. RNA transcripts gave rise to amplified TCR beta CDR3 regions. First-round RT-PCR of the TCR CDR3 relied on the HTBI primer set. TCRdb itself ran the multiplex PCR reads through MiXCR, one entry per CDR3 protein. There are roughly 570,000 distinct CDR3 sequences in the sample; approximately 44% occur only once, and around 7.7% lies in the top ten.

The sequenced sample was peripheral blood or thyroid tissue (not recorded which). J is TRBJ1-1 and V is TRBV7-9; D not resolved. The receptor was isolated from a woman younger than 30 with Graves' hyperthyroidism. The DNA of the CDR3 is TGTGCCAGCAGCTTAGTTATGAACACTGAAGCTTTCTTT. Translating gives CASSLVMNTEAFF.